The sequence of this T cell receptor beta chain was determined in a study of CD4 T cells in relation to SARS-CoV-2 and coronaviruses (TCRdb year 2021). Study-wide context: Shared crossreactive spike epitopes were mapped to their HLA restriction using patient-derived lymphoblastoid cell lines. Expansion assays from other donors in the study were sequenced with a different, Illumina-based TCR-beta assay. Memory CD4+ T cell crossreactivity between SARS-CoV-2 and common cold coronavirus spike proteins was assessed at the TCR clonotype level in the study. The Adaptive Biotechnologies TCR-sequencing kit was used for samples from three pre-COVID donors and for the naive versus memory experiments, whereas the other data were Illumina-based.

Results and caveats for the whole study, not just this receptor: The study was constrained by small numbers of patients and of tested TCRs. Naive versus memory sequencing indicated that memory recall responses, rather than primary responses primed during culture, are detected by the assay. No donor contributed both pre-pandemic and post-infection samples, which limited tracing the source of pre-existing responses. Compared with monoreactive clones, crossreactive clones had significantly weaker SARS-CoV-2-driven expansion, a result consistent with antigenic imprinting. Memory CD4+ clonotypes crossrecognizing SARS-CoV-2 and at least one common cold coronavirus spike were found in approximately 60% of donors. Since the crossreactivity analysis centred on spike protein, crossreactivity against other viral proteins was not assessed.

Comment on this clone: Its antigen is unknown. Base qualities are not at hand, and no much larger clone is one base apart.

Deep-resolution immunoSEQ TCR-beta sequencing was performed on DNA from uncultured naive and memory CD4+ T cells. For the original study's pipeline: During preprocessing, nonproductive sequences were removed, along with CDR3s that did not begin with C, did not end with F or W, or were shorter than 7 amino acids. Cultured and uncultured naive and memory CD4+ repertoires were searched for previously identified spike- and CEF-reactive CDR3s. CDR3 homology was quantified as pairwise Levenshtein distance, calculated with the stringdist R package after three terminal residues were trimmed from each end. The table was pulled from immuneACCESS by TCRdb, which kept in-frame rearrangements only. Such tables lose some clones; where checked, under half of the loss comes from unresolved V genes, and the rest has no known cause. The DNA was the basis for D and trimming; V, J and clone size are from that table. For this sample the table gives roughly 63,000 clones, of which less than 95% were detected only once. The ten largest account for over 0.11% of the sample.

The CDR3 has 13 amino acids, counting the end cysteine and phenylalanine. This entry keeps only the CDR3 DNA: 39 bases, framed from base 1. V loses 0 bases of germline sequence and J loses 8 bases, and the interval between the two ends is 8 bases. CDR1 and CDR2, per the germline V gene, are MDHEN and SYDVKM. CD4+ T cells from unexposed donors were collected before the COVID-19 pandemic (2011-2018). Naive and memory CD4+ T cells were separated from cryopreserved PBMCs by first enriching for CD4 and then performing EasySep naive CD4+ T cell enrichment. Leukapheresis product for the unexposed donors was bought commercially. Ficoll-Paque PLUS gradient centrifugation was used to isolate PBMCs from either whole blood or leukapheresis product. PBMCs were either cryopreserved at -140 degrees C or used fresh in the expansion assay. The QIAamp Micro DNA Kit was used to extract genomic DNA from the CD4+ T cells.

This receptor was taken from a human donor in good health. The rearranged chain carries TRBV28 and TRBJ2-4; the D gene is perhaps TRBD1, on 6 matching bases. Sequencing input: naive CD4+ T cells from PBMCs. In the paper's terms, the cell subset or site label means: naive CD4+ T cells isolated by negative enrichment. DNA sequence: TGTGCCAGCAGTTTATGGGACAGTTACATTCAGTACTTC. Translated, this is CASSLWDSYIQYF.